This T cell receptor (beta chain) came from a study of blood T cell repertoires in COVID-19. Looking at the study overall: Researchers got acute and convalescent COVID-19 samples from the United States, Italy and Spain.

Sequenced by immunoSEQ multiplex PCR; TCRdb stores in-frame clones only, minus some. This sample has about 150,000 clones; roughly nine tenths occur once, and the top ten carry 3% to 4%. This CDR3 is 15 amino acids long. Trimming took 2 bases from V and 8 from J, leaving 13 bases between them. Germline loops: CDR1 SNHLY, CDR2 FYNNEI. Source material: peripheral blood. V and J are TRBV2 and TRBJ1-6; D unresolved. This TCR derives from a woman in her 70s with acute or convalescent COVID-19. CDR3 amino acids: CASSELPGGYSPLHF. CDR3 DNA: TGTGCCAGCAGTGAACTCCCCGGTGGTTATTCACCCCTCCACTTT.